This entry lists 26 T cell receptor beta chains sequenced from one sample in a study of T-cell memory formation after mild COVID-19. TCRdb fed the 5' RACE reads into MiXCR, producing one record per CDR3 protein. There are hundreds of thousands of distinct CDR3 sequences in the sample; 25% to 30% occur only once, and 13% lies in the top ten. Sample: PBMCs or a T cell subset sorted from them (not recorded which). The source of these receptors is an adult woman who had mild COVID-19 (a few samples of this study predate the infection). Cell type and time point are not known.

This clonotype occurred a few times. Written as DNA, the CDR3 is TGCGCCAGCAGCCGACGACTAGCATACCGGATTGAGCAGTTCTTC. This codes for CASSRRLAYRIEQFF. V gene TRBV4-3 combines with J gene TRBJ2-1, with TRBD2 matching over 7 bases. CDR1 is LGHNA, CDR2 YSLEER, per germline. The length of the CDR3 is 15 residues. V shed 4 bases and J 9 bases; nucleotides not matched to a gene: 12.

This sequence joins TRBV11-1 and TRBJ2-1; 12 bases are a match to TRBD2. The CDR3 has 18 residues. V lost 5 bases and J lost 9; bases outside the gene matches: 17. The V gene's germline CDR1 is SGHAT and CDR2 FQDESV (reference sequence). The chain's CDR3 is CASSPLAGGFGFAPEQFF. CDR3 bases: TGTGCCAGCAGCCCTCTAGCGGGAGGGTTCGGATTTGCCCCTGAGCAGTTCTTC.

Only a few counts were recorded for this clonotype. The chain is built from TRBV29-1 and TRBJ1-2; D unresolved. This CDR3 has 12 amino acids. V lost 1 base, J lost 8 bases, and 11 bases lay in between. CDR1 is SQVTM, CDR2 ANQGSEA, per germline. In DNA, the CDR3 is TGCAGCGTTGAAGTTTACATAGGCGGCTACACCTTC. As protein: CSVEVYIGGYTF. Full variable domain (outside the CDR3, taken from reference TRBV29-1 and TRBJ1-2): SAVISQKPSRDICQRGTSLTIQCQVDSQVTMMFWYRQQPGQSLTLIATANQGSEATYESGFVIDKFPISRPNLTFSTLTVSNMSPEDSSIYLCSVEVYIGGYTFGSGTRLTVV.

CDR3 bases: TGTGCCAGCAGCGCCCAGACTAGCGGGGAGTACAATGAGCAGTTCTTC. Protein product: CASSAQTSGEYNEQFF. The V and J genes are TRBV9 and TRBJ2-1, with 11 bases that match TRBD2. From germline, CDR1 is SGDLS and CDR2 YYNGEE. The CDR3 extends over 16 amino acids. Unmatched junction bases numbered 6, after V lost 3 bases and J lost 4 bases.

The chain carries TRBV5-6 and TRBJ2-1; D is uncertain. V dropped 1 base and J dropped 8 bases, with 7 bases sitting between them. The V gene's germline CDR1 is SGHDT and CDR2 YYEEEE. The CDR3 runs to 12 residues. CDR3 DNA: TGTGCCAGCAGCTTGCCTGTTGATGAGCAGTTCTTC. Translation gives CASSLPVDEQFF.

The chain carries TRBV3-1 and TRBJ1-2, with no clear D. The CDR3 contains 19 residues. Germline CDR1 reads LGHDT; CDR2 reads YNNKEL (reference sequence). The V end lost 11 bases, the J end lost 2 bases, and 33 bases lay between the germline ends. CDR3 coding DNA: TGTGCCGGATCAACGCCCGACCTTACCGCGGGGAGCTCCAACTATGGCTACACCTTC. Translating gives CAGSTPDLTAGSSNYGYTF.

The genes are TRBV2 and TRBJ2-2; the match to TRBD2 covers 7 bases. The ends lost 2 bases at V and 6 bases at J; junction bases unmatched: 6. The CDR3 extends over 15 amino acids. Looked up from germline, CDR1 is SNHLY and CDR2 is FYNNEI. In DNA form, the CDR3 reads TGTGCCAGCAGTGAAACGACTAGCATATCCGGGGAGCTGTTTTTT. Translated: CASSETTSISGELFF.

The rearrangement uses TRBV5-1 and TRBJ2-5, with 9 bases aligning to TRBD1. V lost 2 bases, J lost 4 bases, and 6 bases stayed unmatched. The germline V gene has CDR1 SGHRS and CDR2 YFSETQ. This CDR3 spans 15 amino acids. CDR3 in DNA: TGCGCCAGCAGCTTAGGACAGGGGATTCGAGAGACCCAGTACTTC. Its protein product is CASSLGQGIRETQYF. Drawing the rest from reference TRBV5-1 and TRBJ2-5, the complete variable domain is KAGVTQTPRYLIKTRGQQVTLSCSPISGHRSVSWYQQTPGQGLQFLFEYFSETQRNKGNFPGRFSGRQFSNSRSEMNVSTLELGDSALYLCASSLGQGIRETQYFGPGTRLLVL.

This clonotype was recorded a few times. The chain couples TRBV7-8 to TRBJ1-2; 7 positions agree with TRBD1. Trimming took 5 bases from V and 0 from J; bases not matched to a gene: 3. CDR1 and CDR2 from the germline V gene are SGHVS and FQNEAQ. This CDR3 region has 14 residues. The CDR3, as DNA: TGTGCCAGCAGCAAGACAGGGTCTAACTATGGCTACACCTTC. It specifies CASSKTGSNYGYTF.

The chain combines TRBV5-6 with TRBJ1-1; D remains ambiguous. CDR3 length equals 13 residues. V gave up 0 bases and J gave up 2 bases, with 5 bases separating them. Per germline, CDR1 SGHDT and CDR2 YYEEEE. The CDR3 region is CASSLDINTEAFF. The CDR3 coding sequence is TGTGCCAGCAGCTTGGATATAAACACTGAAGCTTTCTTT.

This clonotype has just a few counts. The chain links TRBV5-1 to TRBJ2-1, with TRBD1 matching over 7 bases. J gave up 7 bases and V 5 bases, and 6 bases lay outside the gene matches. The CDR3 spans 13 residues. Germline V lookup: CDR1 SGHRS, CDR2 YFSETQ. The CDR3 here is CASRSGGLNEQFF. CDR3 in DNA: TGCGCCAGCAGATCAGGGGGTTTAAATGAGCAGTTCTTC.

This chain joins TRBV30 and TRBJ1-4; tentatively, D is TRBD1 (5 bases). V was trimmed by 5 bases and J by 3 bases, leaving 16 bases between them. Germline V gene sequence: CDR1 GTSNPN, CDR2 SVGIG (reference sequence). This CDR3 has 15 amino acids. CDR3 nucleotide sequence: TGTGCCTGGGACTCCTTCGGGGCTGCTAATGAAAAACTGTTTTTT. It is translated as CAWDSFGAANEKLFF.

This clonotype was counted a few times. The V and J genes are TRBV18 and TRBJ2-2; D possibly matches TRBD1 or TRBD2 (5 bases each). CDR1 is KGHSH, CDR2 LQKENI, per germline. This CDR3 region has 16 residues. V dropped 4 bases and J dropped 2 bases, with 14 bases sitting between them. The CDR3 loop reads CASSLIPGRNTGELFF. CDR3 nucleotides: TGTGCCAGCTCACTTATTCCGGGACGAAACACCGGGGAGCTGTTTTTT.

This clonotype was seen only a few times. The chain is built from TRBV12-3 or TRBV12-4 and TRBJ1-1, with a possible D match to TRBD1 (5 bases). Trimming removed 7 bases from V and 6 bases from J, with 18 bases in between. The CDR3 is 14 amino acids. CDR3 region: CASTKGMAGPEAFF. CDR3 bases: TGTGCCAGCACCAAGGGGATGGCAGGCCCTGAAGCTTTCTTT.

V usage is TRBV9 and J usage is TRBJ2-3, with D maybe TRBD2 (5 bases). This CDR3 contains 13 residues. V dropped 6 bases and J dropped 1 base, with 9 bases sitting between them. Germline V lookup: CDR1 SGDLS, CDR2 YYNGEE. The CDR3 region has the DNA TGTGCCAGCACCCCCGGGGGCACAGATACGCAGTATTTT. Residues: CASTPGGTDTQYF.

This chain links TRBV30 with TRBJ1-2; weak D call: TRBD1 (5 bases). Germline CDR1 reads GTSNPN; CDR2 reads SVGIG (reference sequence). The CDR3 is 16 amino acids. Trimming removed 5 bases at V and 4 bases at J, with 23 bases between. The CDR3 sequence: CAWVPMKSGFRYGYTF. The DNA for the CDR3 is TGTGCCTGGGTCCCGATGAAGTCAGGGTTCCGCTATGGCTACACCTTC.

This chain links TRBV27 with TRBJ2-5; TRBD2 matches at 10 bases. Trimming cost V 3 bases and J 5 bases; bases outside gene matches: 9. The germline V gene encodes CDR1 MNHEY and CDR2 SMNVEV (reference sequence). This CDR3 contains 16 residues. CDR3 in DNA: TGTGCCAGCAGTTTGGCTAGCGGGAGTATTTGGGAGACCCAGTACTTC. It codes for CASSLASGSIWETQYF.

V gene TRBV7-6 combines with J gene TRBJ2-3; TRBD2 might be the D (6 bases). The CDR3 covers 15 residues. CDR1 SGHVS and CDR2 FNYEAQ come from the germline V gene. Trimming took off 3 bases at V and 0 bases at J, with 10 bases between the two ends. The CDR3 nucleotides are TGTGCCAGCAGCTTCCCGCGGGGAAGCACAGATACGCAGTATTTT. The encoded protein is CASSFPRGSTDTQYF.

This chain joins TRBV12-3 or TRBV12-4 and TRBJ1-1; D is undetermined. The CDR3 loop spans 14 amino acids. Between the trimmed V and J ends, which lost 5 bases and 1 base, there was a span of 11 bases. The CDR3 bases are TGTGCCAGCAGTCCGCGCGTGGAGAACACTGAAGCTTTCTTT. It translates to CASSPRVENTEAFF.

The chain's CDR3 is CASSFSGAQETQYF. The CDR3 region has the DNA TGCGCCAGCAGTTTCTCCGGGGCCCAAGAGACCCAGTACTTC. This chain uses TRBV5-1 with TRBJ2-5, with D tentatively TRBD1 or TRBD2 (5 bases each). V was cut by 5 bases and J by 1 base, with 12 bases left in between. This CDR3 is 14 amino acids long. Germline-derived CDR1 and CDR2 are SGHRS and YFSETQ.

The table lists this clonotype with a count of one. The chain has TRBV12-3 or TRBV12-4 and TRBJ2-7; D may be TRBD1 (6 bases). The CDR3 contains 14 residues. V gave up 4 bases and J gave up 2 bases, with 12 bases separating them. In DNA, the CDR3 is TGTGCCAGCAGTTATGGACAGTTCACCTACGAGCAGTACTTC. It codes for CASSYGQFTYEQYF.

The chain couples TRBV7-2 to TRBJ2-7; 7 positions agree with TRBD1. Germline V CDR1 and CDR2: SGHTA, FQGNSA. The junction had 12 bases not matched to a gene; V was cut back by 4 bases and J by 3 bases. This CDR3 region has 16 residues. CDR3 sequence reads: CASSSGGTGAFYEQYF. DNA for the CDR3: TGTGCCAGCAGCTCAGGGGGAACAGGGGCTTTCTACGAGCAGTACTTC.

CDR3 in amino acids: CASSSGQGFQETQYF. The CDR3 DNA follows: TGTGCCAGCAGCTCTGGACAGGGGTTCCAAGAGACCCAGTACTTC. The rearrangement links TRBV7-9 to TRBJ2-5, with 9 bases matching TRBD1. Germline assignment: CDR1 SEHNR and CDR2 FQNEAQ (reference sequence). Trimming at V came to 4 bases and at J to 1 base, leaving 4 bases not matched to a gene. The CDR3 loop spans 15 amino acids.

As DNA, the CDR3 is TGTGCCAGTAGTATAACTAGCGCAGCCCAGCATTTT. Translating gives CASSITSAAQHF. This chain joins TRBV19 and TRBJ1-5, with D uncertain. The CDR3 is 12 residues long. With 2 bases removed from V and 11 bases from J, the gap between germline ends came to 10 bases. Germline V gene sequence: CDR1 LNHDA, CDR2 SQIVND (reference sequence).

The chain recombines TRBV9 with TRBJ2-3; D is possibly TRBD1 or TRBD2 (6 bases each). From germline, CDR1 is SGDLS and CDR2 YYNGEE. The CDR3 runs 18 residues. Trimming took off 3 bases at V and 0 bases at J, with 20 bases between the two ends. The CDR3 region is CASSEGFGGGFSTDTQYF. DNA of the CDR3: TGTGCCAGCAGCGAAGGGTTCGGAGGGGGATTTAGCACAGATACGCAGTATTTT.

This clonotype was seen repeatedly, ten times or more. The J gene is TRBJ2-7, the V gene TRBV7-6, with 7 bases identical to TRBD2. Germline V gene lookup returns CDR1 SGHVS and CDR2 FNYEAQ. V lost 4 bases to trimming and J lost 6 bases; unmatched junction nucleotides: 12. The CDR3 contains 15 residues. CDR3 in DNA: TGTGCCAGCAGCTCCCCGCGGGGCTCGGGAGGCGAGCAGTACTTC. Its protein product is CASSSPRGSGGEQYF.